Sequencing of this TCR beta chain was carried out in a study of cytomegalovirus exposure and HLA in healthy donors. PCR amplification relied on 60 Vbeta primers (plus 13 Jbeta primers). TCRdb keeps only in-frame clones here, not all; method: immunoSEQ multiplex PCR. This table holds around 160,000 clones, 75% found once. The CDR3 is made up of 12 amino acids. The germline V and J ends were trimmed by 5 bases and 2 bases, with 4 bases remaining between them. Per the germline V gene, CDR1 is SEHNR and CDR2 is FQNEAQ (reference sequence). Input material: PBMCs. The clonotype originates from a woman aged 40 to 50 in good health and CMV-seropositive. This chain uses TRBV7-9 with TRBJ1-5; no clear D. CDR3 coding DNA: TGTGCCAGCAGCCAGGGCAATCAGCCCCAGCATTTT. This sequence encodes CASSQGNQPQHF.